The 13 T cell receptor beta chains in this list originate from one sample, sequenced in a study of quantifying T cell responses using KT2 cells. About the research overall: cDNA was made from DNase-treated RNA using alpha and beta constant primers.

Each cDNA got a UMI-containing oligo ligated at its 3' end. First-round PCR used three to four cycles and beta primers RC1.1 and RC1.2 covering TRBC1 and TRBC2. Each CDR3 protein is one row after TCRdb ran MiXCR on the UMI-ligation and nested PCR reads. The table includes 25,000 to 35,000 distinct CDR3 sequences, 10% detected once. Sample: PBMCs spiked with cells of the T cell clone KT2. These receptors were obtained from a human donor.

V is TRBV2 and J is TRBJ1-4; D is possibly TRBD1 (6 bases). The CDR3 is 17 amino acids. The germline V gene has CDR1 SNHLY and CDR2 FYNNEI. Trimming cost V 7 bases and J 0 bases, with 18 bases left between them. The CDR3: CASISQGFSATNEKLFF. DNA of the CDR3: TGTGCCAGCATTTCACAGGGATTTTCTGCAACTAATGAAAAACTGTTTTTT. The whole variable domain, filled in from reference TRBV2 and TRBJ1-4, reads EPEVTQTPSHQVTQMGQEVILRCVPISNHLYFYWYRQILGQKVEFLVSFYNNEISEKSEIFDDQFSVERPDGSNFTLKIRSTKLEDSAMYFCASISQGFSATNEKLFFGSGTQLSVL.

This clonotype came up a few times. The rearrangement uses TRBV3-1 and TRBJ1-2; possible D gene TRBD1, 5 bases. Germline CDR1 is LGHDT and CDR2 is YNNKEL (reference sequence). The CDR3 is 12 residues long. Between the trimmed V and J ends, which lost 1 base and 7 bases, there was a span of 7 bases. CDR3 sequence (DNA): TGTGCCAGCAGCCAAGGGGGACTTGGCTACACCTTC. This gives the protein CASSQGGLGYTF.

This clonotype was picked up a small number of times. CDR3 protein: CTSSQDLGTGDYGYTF. In nucleotides, the CDR3 is TGCACCAGCAGCCAAGATCTTGGGACAGGGGACTATGGCTACACCTTC. The V and J genes are TRBV1 and TRBJ1-2; TRBD1 was called by the table and not checked on the DNA. TRBV1 is a pseudogene segment. The CDR3 extends over 16 amino acids.

This rearrangement joins TRBV4-1 to TRBJ2-1; D is unresolved. Per the germline V gene, CDR1 is MGHRA and CDR2 is YSYEKL. The ends were cut back, 1 base at V and 4 bases at J, with 8 bases in the middle. The CDR3 length is 14 residues. CDR3 in amino acids: CASSQGGGYNEQFF. Written as DNA, the CDR3 is TGCGCCAGCAGCCAAGGTGGTGGATACAATGAGCAGTTCTTC.

This clonotype was detected many times. V and J are TRBV15 and TRBJ2-1; 8 nucleotides line up with TRBD2. In germline, CDR1 is LNHNV, CDR2 YYDKDF (reference sequence). Unmatched junction bases numbered 10, after V lost 0 bases and J lost 15 bases. The CDR3 sequence is 14 residues long. CDR3: CATSREVSGTSVFF. The CDR3 nucleotides are TGTGCCACCAGCAGAGAGGTTTCTGGGACTAGTGTGTTCTTC.

This rearrangement joins TRBV20-1 to TRBJ1-2, with D perhaps matching TRBD1 (6 bases). Germline V gene data show CDR1 as DFQATT and CDR2 as SNEGSKA (reference sequence). The CDR3 runs 17 residues. V gave up 1 base and J gave up 4 bases, with 22 bases separating them. CDR3 DNA sequence: TGCAGTGCTAGAGCCGTGAAAGGGGGGGCTAGCAGCTATGGCTACACCTTC. Translating gives CSARAVKGGASSYGYTF.

This clonotype has a count of ten or more. The chain has TRBV7-2 and TRBJ2-1; a weak D match, TRBD2 (6 bases). This CDR3 has 14 amino acids. V dropped 0 bases and J dropped 8 bases, with 11 bases sitting between them. CDR1 SGHTA and CDR2 FQGNSA come from the germline V gene. The CDR3 here is CASSLAGRWDEQFF. CDR3 bases: TGTGCCAGCAGCTTAGCGGGGAGGTGGGATGAGCAGTTCTTC.

This clonotype showed up just once. The chain is built from TRBV2 and TRBJ2-7; no reliable D call. CDR3 size: 11 residues. Germline values: CDR1 SNHLY, CDR2 FYNNEI. Trimming shortened V by 2 bases and J by 6 bases, and 5 bases separated the two germline ends. CDR3 residues: CASSEKGEQYF. As DNA, the CDR3 is TGTGCCAGCAGTGAAAAAGGCGAGCAGTACTTC.

The chain's CDR3 is CASSYGTGVAEAFF. As DNA, the CDR3 is TGTGCCAGCAGTTACGGGACAGGGGTCGCTGAAGCTTTCTTT. The chain links TRBV6-5 to TRBJ1-1; 10 bases match TRBD1. Per germline, CDR1 MNHEY and CDR2 SVGAGI. This CDR3 is 14 amino acids long. V shed 2 bases and J 6 bases; nucleotides not matched to a gene: 3.

J is TRBJ2-1 and V is TRBV5-8; TRBD2 aligns across 10 bases. The CDR3 runs 15 residues. Germline V gives CDR1 SGHTS, CDR2 YDEGEE. The V gene end was trimmed by 4 bases and the J gene end by 3 bases; junction bases not matched to a gene: 4. The CDR3 DNA reads as TGTGCCAGCAGCCGTAGCGGGAGGTTCTACAATGAGCAGTTCTTC. Translating gives CASSRSGRFYNEQFF.

This clonotype came up a few times. The chain uses TRBV4-2 and TRBJ1-1; D remains ambiguous. CDR3 length: 16 amino acids. V was clipped by 0 bases and J by 2 bases, with 13 bases between them. Germline CDR1 LGHNA, CDR2 YNFKEQ. The CDR3 loop reads CASSQDLRHLNTEAFF. DNA for the CDR3: TGTGCCAGCAGCCAAGATCTACGACACCTTAACACTGAAGCTTTCTTT.

This clonotype was counted many times. The chain employs TRBV14 and TRBJ2-1; D unclear. Looked up from germline, CDR1 is SGHDN and CDR2 is FVKESK. Trimming left V 4 bases short and J 4 bases short, with 11 bases between. There are 14 residues in the CDR3. CDR3 DNA sequence: TGTGCCAGCAGCCCGACACTCGCATACAATGAGCAGTTCTTC. Its protein is CASSPTLAYNEQFF.

V is TRBV6-2 or TRBV6-3 and J is TRBJ1-3; D gene unclear. From germline, CDR1 is MNHEY and CDR2 SVGEGT. Trimming left V 2 bases short and J 0 bases short, with 14 bases between. The CDR3 runs to 17 residues. The DNA of the CDR3 is TGTGCCAGCAGTTACGGACGTCCGCAAGACTCTGGAAACACCATATATTTT. The encoded protein is CASSYGRPQDSGNTIYF.